The rows below give T cell receptor beta chains drawn from one sample of a study of T-cell memory formation after mild COVID-19. In TCRdb, the 5' RACE reads were re-called with MiXCR into one record per CDR3 protein. Here the sample spans 470,000 or so distinct CDR3 sequences, about 20% being singletons. The sample was PBMCs or a T cell subset sorted from them (not recorded which). The receptors were gathered from a man aged 18 to 35 who had mild COVID-19 (a few samples of this study predate the infection). Cell type and time point are not known. Each CDR3 is given with its conserved first and last residue. D genes are given only for firm matches. Rows may omit the clone size; those that give it use once, few, many or a size class.

size | D | J | V | CDR3 | DNA
NA | TRBD1 | TRBJ1-4 | TRBV3-1 | CASSPSSGGEKLFF | TGTGCCAGCAGCCCCTCGTCAGGGGGCGAAAAACTGTTTTTT
NA | NA | TRBJ1-2 | TRBV7-9 | CASSQPTDYYGYTF | TGTGCCAGCAGTCAACCGACAGACTACTATGGCTACACCTTC
few | NA | TRBJ1-1 | TRBV7-9 | CASSQLEGTEAFF | TGTGCCAGCAGCCAACTAGAGGGCACTGAAGCTTTCTTT
few | NA | TRBJ2-5 | TRBV10-3 | CAISELQEYQETQYF | TGTGCCATCAGTGAACTACAGGAGTACCAAGAGACCCAGTACTTC
few | NA | TRBJ2-1 | TRBV7-8 | CASSPPSTSYNEQFF | TGTGCCAGCAGCCCGCCTTCCACCTCCTACAATGAGCAGTTCTTC
few | NA | TRBJ1-1 | TRBV10-3 | CAISRTVMNTEAFF | TGTGCCATCAGCCGGACAGTTATGAACACTGAAGCTTTCTTT
many | NA | TRBJ2-1 | TRBV6-1 | CASSERRGPYNEQFF | TGTGCCAGCAGTGAACGTCGGGGGCCCTACAATGAGCAGTTCTTC
NA | NA | TRBJ1-2 | TRBV4-3 | CASSPSGGVIVYGYTF | TGCGCCAGCAGCCCCTCGGGTGGAGTCATAGTCTATGGCTACACCTTC
NA | NA | TRBJ2-2 | TRBV11-2 | CASSTQGDTGDLFF | TGTGCCAGCAGTACGCAGGGAGACACCGGGGATCTGTTTTTT
NA | NA | TRBJ2-3 | TRBV18 | CASSPPNGKTVTDTQYF | TGTGCCAGCTCACCACCGAATGGGAAAACCGTCACAGATACGCAGTATTTT
few | NA | TRBJ1-2 | TRBV19 | CASSIGLIGYGYTF | TGTGCCAGTAGTATAGGCCTGATCGGGTATGGCTACACCTTC
few | NA | TRBJ2-2 | TRBV15 | CATSRDLGGYTGELFF | TGTGCCACCAGCAGAGACCTCGGGGGATACACCGGGGAGCTGTTTTTT
few | TRBD2 | TRBJ2-3 | TRBV7-8 | CASSFGGEGYF | TGTGCCAGCAGCTTCGGCGGGGAGGGGTATTTT
few | NA | TRBJ2-2 | TRBV19 | CASSIGQTTGELFF | TGTGCCAGTAGTATCGGGCAGACCACCGGGGAGCTGTTTTTT
few | TRBD1 | TRBJ2-3 | TRBV29-1 | CSVGVTGRDTQYF | TGCAGCGTTGGTGTGACAGGGCGGGATACGCAGTATTTT
few | NA | TRBJ2-1 | TRBV5-6 | CASSLGLVSYNEQFF | TGTGCCAGCAGCTTGGGACTAGTCTCCTACAATGAGCAGTTCTTC
NA | NA | TRBJ1-6 | TRBV4-3 | CASSQAPTAYNSPLHF | TGCGCCAGCAGCCAAGCCCCGACAGCCTATAATTCACCCCTCCACTTT
many | NA | TRBJ1-1 | TRBV7-2 | CASSFGGESTEAFF | TGTGCCAGCAGCTTTGGAGGCGAGTCCACTGAAGCTTTCTTT
many | TRBD2 | TRBJ2-1 | TRBV7-9 | CASSLGTSGGAYNEQFF | TGTGCCAGCAGCCTCGGGACTAGCGGGGGGGCTTACAATGAGCAGTTCTTC
NA | TRBD1 | TRBJ2-7 | TRBV11-2 | CASSYRQGTYEQYF | TGTGCCAGCAGCTACCGACAGGGTACCTACGAGCAGTACTTC
few | NA | TRBJ2-3 | TRBV12-3/TRBV12-4 | CASIRVEGSDTQYF | TGTGCCAGCATCCGGGTTGAGGGGTCAGATACGCAGTATTTT
many | TRBD2 | TRBJ2-3 | TRBV20-1 | CSAGQIGGGADTQYF | TGCAGTGCTGGACAGATCGGCGGGGGGGCAGATACGCAGTATTTT
few | TRBD2 | TRBJ2-3 | TRBV2 | CASSSGLDPQYF | TGTGCCAGCAGTTCGGGACTAGATCCGCAGTATTTT
many | NA | TRBJ2-7 | TRBV7-6 | CASSLGDGSYEQYF | TGTGCCAGCAGCTTGGGGGACGGTAGCTACGAGCAGTACTTC
few | TRBD1 | TRBJ1-1 | TRBV30 | CACNRGSYTEAFF | TGTGCCTGCAACAGGGGTTCTTACACTGAAGCTTTCTTT
NA | NA | TRBJ2-2 | TRBV4-3 | CASSRVQGAGELFF | TGCGCCAGCAGCCGAGTACAGGGAGCCGGGGAGCTGTTTTTT
few | NA | TRBJ2-1 | TRBV4-1 | CASSQGTRTAIYNEQFF | TGCGCCAGCAGCCAAGGGACCCGGACGGCCATCTACAATGAGCAGTTCTTC
many | TRBD1 | TRBJ2-7 | TRBV24-1 | CATTPRDRGSYEQYF | TGTGCCACCACACCCCGGGACAGGGGATCCTACGAGCAGTACTTC
many | NA | TRBJ1-6 | TRBV4-1 | CASSQGPRGPSPLHF | TGCGCCAGCAGCCAAGGGCCTCGGGGTCCTTCACCCCTCCACTTT
many | TRBD2 | TRBJ2-3 | TRBV27 | CASSLDPAGGPDTQYF | TGTGCCAGCAGTTTAGACCCAGCGGGGGGGCCCGATACGCAGTATTTT
NA | NA | TRBJ1-2 | TRBV6-6 | CASSVNVGYTF | TGTGCCAGCAGCGTAAACGTTGGCTACACCTTC
few | NA | TRBJ1-1 | TRBV9 | CASSLSSAANTEAFF | TGTGCCAGCAGCCTCTCCTCGGCGGCGAACACTGAAGCTTTCTTT
few | NA | TRBJ1-5 | TRBV7-2 | CASSQDQNQPQHF | TGTGCCAGCAGTCAGGACCAAAATCAGCCCCAGCATTTT
NA | NA | TRBJ1-2 | TRBV4-1 | CASSQDLAFRHGYTF | TGCGCCAGCAGCCAAGATTTGGCCTTTCGGCATGGCTACACCTTC
NA | NA | TRBJ2-1 | TRBV5-1 | CASSLAQGALMDNEQFF | TGCGCCAGCAGCTTGGCCCAGGGCGCCCTTATGGACAATGAGCAGTTCTTC
NA | NA | TRBJ1-5 | TRBV15 | CATSRDLDKNQPQHF | TGTGCCACCAGCAGAGATCTTGACAAGAATCAGCCCCAGCATTTT
NA | TRBD2 | TRBJ2-5 | TRBV4-1 | CASSQVSGGLSYETQYF | TGCGCCAGCAGCCAAGTTTCGGGGGGGCTTTCGTACGAGACCCAGTACTTC
NA | NA | TRBJ2-2 | TRBV2 | CASRQRLGRNTGELFF | TGTGCCAGCAGGCAGCGTTTGGGTAGGAACACCGGGGAGCTGTTTTTT
few | TRBD2 | TRBJ2-5 | TRBV15 | CATRRASGGQETQYF | TGTGCCACCAGACGGGCTAGCGGGGGGCAAGAGACCCAGTACTTC
many | TRBD2 | TRBJ2-5 | TRBV7-2 | CASSPIRGRVGTQYF | TGTGCCAGCAGCCCAATCCGAGGGAGGGTAGGGACCCAGTACTTC
few | NA | TRBJ1-5 | TRBV12-3/TRBV12-4 | CASNLGNSHNQPQHF | TGTGCCAGCAACTTAGGTAACAGCCACAATCAGCCCCAGCATTTT
NA | TRBD1 | TRBJ1-4 | TRBV7-8 | CASSNGQGIQKLFF | TGTGCCAGCAGCAACGGACAGGGTATTCAAAAACTGTTTTTT
NA | NA | TRBJ2-2 | TRBV7-9 | CASRREWARAGELFF | TGTGCCAGCAGACGGGAGTGGGCTCGGGCTGGGGAGCTGTTTTTT
NA | NA | TRBJ1-2 | TRBV4-3 | CASSRLWSSEEPYGYTF | TGCGCCAGCAGCCGGCTTTGGAGCTCCGAGGAGCCCTATGGCTACACCTTC
NA | NA | TRBJ1-1 | TRBV7-9 | CASSLAHQNTEAFF | TGTGCCAGCAGCTTAGCGCATCAGAACACTGAAGCTTTCTTT
NA | NA | TRBJ1-1 | TRBV7-8 | CASSLTESWGSEAFF | TGTGCCAGCAGCTTAACTGAGTCCTGGGGATCTGAAGCTTTCTTT
NA | NA | TRBJ2-5 | TRBV4-1 | CASSQDRGRETQYF | TGCGCCAGCAGCCAAGATCGGGGGCGGGAGACCCAGTACTTC
NA | NA | TRBJ1-2 | TRBV5-5 | CASSPTGGGYTF | TGTGCCAGCAGCCCAACGGGTGGGGGCTACACCTTC